These T cell receptor beta chains were read from a single sample in a study of metastatic and nonmetastatic thyroid tumors. TCRdb recomputed clones from the PCR reads via MiXCR. The sample has approximately 20,000 clones, more than 14% seen once. Specimen: tumor tissue. Receptors originate from a female donor with papillary thyroid cancer or a benign thyroid nodule (not recorded which). Some clones in this sample may be carry-over from other donors' samples. Both conserved end residues are part of each CDR3. D genes are given only for firm matches. A row's size may be missing; if present it is once, few, many or a size class.

j_gene | v_gene | d_gene | abundance | CDR3aa | CDR3nt
TRBJ2-1 | TRBV7-2 | . | medium-sized | CASSSRTDNEQFF | TGTGCCAGCAGCTCTCGGACAGACAATGAGCAGTTCTTC
TRBJ1-5 | TRBV19 | . | many | CASSIPTNQPQHF | TGTGCCAGTAGTATCCCTACTAATCAGCCCCAGCATTTT
TRBJ2-7 | TRBV29-1 | . | . | CSVVGADYEQYF | TGCAGCGTTGTGGGGGCGGACTACGAGCAGTACTTC
TRBJ2-5 | TRBV25-1 | . | . | CSSGQDTQYF | TGTTCCAGCGGACAAGATACCCAGTACTTC
TRBJ2-2 | TRBV6-5 | TRBD2 | many | CASSLKWLAGGPGELFF | TGTGCCAGCAGTTTGAAGTGGCTAGCGGGGGGGCCCGGGGAGCTGTTTTTT
TRBJ1-1 | TRBV7-6 | . | many | CASSLGGRGTEAFF | TGTGCCAGCAGCTTAGGGGGGCGGGGGACTGAAGCTTTCTTT
TRBJ2-3 | TRBV12-3/TRBV12-4 | . | many | CASSLGLASTDTQYF | TGTGCCAGCAGTTTAGGGCTAGCCTCAACAGATACGCAGTATTTT
TRBJ1-5 | TRBV19 | . | . | CASILEDFYSNQPQHF | TGTGCCAGTATCCTGGAGGATTTTTATAGCAATCAGCCCCAGCATTTT
TRBJ2-1 | TRBV5-1 | TRBD2 | . | CASSFEAGVTEQFF | TGCGCCAGCAGCTTTGAAGCGGGAGTGACTGAGCAGTTCTTC
TRBJ2-1 | TRBV12-3/TRBV12-4 | . | many | CASSLGGTAYNEQFF | TGTGCCAGCAGTTTGGGCGGGACAGCTTACAATGAGCAGTTCTTC
TRBJ1-2 | TRBV28 | . | many | CASSSLGGRSGYTF | TGTGCCAGCAGCTCCTTAGGGGGGCGCAGCGGCTACACCTTC
TRBJ2-7 | TRBV6-5 | TRBD2 | . | CANSYSTSGLAGGGEHYF | TGTGCCAACAGTTACTCGACCTCAGGACTAGCGGGAGGGGGCGAGCATTACTTC
TRBJ1-1 | TRBV6-1 | . | many | CASSPLGGGDTEAFF | TGTGCCAGCAGTCCCCTTGGCGGGGGGGACACTGAAGCTTTCTTT
TRBJ2-3 | TRBV20-1 | TRBD2 | many | CSRLTSGPTDTQYF | TGCAGTAGATTAACTAGCGGACCCACAGATACGCAGTATTTT
TRBJ2-1 | TRBV5-5 | TRBD1 | many | CASSLNTGGNEQFF | TGTGCCAGCAGCTTAAACACAGGGGGGAATGAGCAGTTCTTC
TRBJ1-4 | TRBV7-6 | . | many | CASSRGAEKLFF | TGTGCCAGCAGCCGAGGGGCAGAGAAACTGTTTTTT
TRBJ1-1 | TRBV30 | TRBD1 | medium-sized | CAWNRGQNTEAFF | TGTGCCTGGAACAGGGGGCAGAACACTGAAGCTTTCTTT
TRBJ1-6 | TRBV18 | TRBD1 | . | CASSTTPDIRGPPSSYNSPLHF | TGTGCCAGCTCTACTACACCGGATATCAGGGGGCCCCCGAGCTCCTATAATTCACCCCTCCACTTT
TRBJ1-1 | TRBV28 | . | many | CASSSAGDPNTEAFF | TGTGCCAGCAGTTCCGCCGGGGACCCGAACACTGAAGCTTTCTTT
TRBJ1-2 | TRBV5-1 | TRBD1 | . | CASSLAGQSYGYTF | TGCGCCAGCAGCTTGGCGGGACAGAGCTATGGCTACACCTTC
TRBJ1-4 | TRBV5-1 | . | . | CASSLGRYDEKLFF | TGCGCCAGCAGCCTGGGACGGTACGATGAAAAACTGTTTTTT
TRBJ2-3 | TRBV12-5 | . | many | CASGLSRDGRTSTDTQYF | TGTGCTAGTGGTTTGTCCCGGGACGGTAGAACTAGCACAGATACGCAGTATTTT
TRBJ2-3 | TRBV4-1 | TRBD2 | many | CASSQRTSGSTDTQYF | TGCGCCAGCAGCCAACGGACTAGCGGGAGTACAGATACGCAGTATTTT
TRBJ2-3 | TRBV6-1 | . | . | CASLDILTDTQYF | TGTGCCAGCCTGGATATCCTCACAGATACGCAGTATTTT
TRBJ1-6 | TRBV6-2/TRBV6-3 | . | many | CASTSPGTSPLHF | TGTGCCAGCACCTCCCCGGGCACTTCACCCCTCCACTTT
TRBJ1-4 | TRBV5-1 | . | many | CASSAYKGDYEKLFF | TGCGCCAGCAGCGCTTATAAGGGAGACTATGAAAAACTGTTTTTT
TRBJ1-1 | TRBV28 | TRBD1 | few | CASKGRTGEAFF | TGTGCCAGCAAAGGGCGGACAGGTGAAGCTTTCTTT
TRBJ1-5 | TRBV19 | . | . | CASSMLVYQPQHF | TGTGCCAGTAGTATGTTGGTGTATCAGCCCCAGCATTTT
TRBJ2-7 | TRBV6-2/TRBV6-3 | . | few | CASSYSATVIESEQYF | TGTGCCAGCAGTTACTCTGCGACAGTGATTGAGAGCGAGCAGTACTTC
TRBJ2-5 | TRBV29-1 | TRBD1 | few | CSASGDRVQETQYF | TGCAGCGCTTCCGGGGACAGGGTCCAAGAGACCCAGTACTTC
TRBJ1-2 | TRBV20-1 | . | many | CSARERSLPNYGYTF | TGCAGTGCTAGGGAAAGATCCCTACCAAACTATGGCTACACCTTC
TRBJ1-1 | TRBV12-3/TRBV12-4 | . | many | CASSVNSGILTEAFF | TGTGCCAGCAGCGTCAATTCAGGGATTCTAACTGAAGCTTTCTTT
TRBJ1-1 | TRBV7-6 | . | few | CASSLQGRGNTGAFF | TGTGCCAGCAGCTTACAAGGGCGAGGGAACACTGGAGCTTTCTTT
TRBJ2-1 | TRBV24-1 | TRBD2 | many | CATSDPLAGGLNEQFF | TGTGCCACCAGTGACCCACTAGCGGGGGGCCTCAATGAGCAGTTCTTC
TRBJ2-7 | TRBV19 | TRBD1 | many | CASSPGTGSIEQYF | TGTGCCAGTAGTCCCGGGACAGGGTCGATCGAGCAGTACTTC
TRBJ2-7 | TRBV19 | TRBD1 | few | CASSAGTGGSGEQYF | TGTGCCAGCAGCGCCGGGACAGGGGGCTCAGGCGAGCAGTACTTC
TRBJ1-5 | TRBV20-1 | . | many | CSARGSEQPQHF | TGCAGTGCTAGAGGTTCAGAACAGCCCCAGCATTTT
TRBJ2-3 | TRBV6-1 | . | medium-sized | CASSANAGSFIDTQYF | TGTGCCAGCAGTGCCAATGCAGGAAGTTTTATAGATACGCAGTATTTT
TRBJ2-6 | TRBV20-1 | . | . | CSAPDSGANVLTF | TGCAGTGCTCCAGACTCTGGGGCCAACGTCCTGACTTTC
TRBJ1-6 | TRBV20-1 | . | once | CSARDGGQNYNSPLHF | TGCAGTGCTAGAGATGGAGGGCAGAACTATAATTCACCCCTCCACTTT
TRBJ1-5 | TRBV20-1 | . | many | CSARATNQPQHF | TGCAGTGCTAGGGCTACAAATCAGCCCCAGCATTTT
TRBJ2-7 | TRBV24-1 | TRBD1 | many | CATSDLLHRGSYEQYF | TGTGCCACCAGTGATTTGCTTCACAGGGGGTCCTACGAGCAGTACTTC
TRBJ1-3 | TRBV19 | . | many | CASSIAGTSGNTIYF | TGTGCCAGTAGTATCGCCGGGACATCCGGAAACACCATATATTTT
TRBJ1-1 | TRBV5-8 | TRBD1 | many | CASSLRGLGTEAFF | TGTGCCAGCAGCTTAAGGGGGCTGGGCACTGAAGCTTTCTTT
TRBJ1-4 | TRBV2 | . | many | CASSGLSNEKLFF | TGTGCCAGCAGTGGCCTTTCTAATGAAAAACTGTTTTTT
TRBJ2-3 | TRBV27 | . | many | CASRFRDSGRTDTQYF | TGTGCCAGCCGTTTCCGAGACTCAGGACGCACAGATACGCAGTATTTT
TRBJ2-2 | TRBV18 | . | many | CASSPRQGDTGELFF | TGTGCCAGCTCACCGAGGCAGGGCGACACCGGGGAGCTGTTTTTT
TRBJ1-6 | TRBV9 | . | many | CASSVDKGNSPLHF | TGTGCCAGCAGCGTAGATAAGGGGAATTCACCCCTCCACTTT
TRBJ2-2 | TRBV12-3/TRBV12-4 | . | few | CASSFGPPPTTGELFF | TGTGCCAGCAGTTTTGGGCCCCCTCCAACCACCGGGGAGCTGTTTTTT
TRBJ2-1 | TRBV5-1 | . | . | CASSLGAPESNEQFF | TGCGCCAGCAGCTTGGGTGCCCCTGAATCCAATGAGCAGTTCTTC
TRBJ2-3 | TRBV6-1 | TRBD1 | few | CASPEGDRGQGMTDTQYF | TGTGCCAGCCCCGAGGGGGACAGGGGGCAGGGGATGACAGATACGCAGTATTTT